This T cell receptor (beta chain) was documented in a study of blood T cells in healthy people across ages. Findings of the study overall: TCR beta diversity, measured per million T cells, fell in a roughly linear way with age. PBMCs left unsorted prevented a conclusive naive versus antigen-experienced comparison.

Primed by a sample-barcoded 5' primer and a J-beta primer mix, a second PCR proceeded for 7 to 11 cycles. The yield of each sample was at least 2.5 million CDR3-containing paired-end reads. TCRdb re-derived calls from the 5' RACE reads in MiXCR, one entry per CDR3 protein. The table has 650,000 to 800,000 distinct CDR3 sequences, around two fifths seen once. As for this clonotype: Its antigen is unidentified.

This CDR3 has 14 residues. Germline V CDR1 and CDR2: SGDLS, YYNGEE. J was trimmed by 4 bases and V by 2 bases; bases with no gene match: 2. The sample taken for sequencing was blood. The receptor comes from a man in his sixties in good health. The rearrangement uses TRBV9 and TRBJ1-5; TRBD1 matches at 8 bases. Here the CDR3 DNA reads TGTGCCAGCAGCGTCGGACAGGGTAATCAGCCCCAGCATTTT. It codes for CASSVGQGNQPQHF.